This T cell receptor beta chain comes out of a study of identical twins. Whole-study findings and limits: Invariant MAIT and iNKT cells are populations that could partly confound zero-insertion analyses. Instead of following the same donors, the conclusions were based on cross-sectional statistical analysis. In cord blood, abundant beta clonotypes had fewer insertions; memory showed no trend.

Template switching, a step in the protocol, added a universal primer site, and cDNA carried unique molecular identifiers. Using its own MiXCR run on the 5' RACE reads, TCRdb lists one record per CDR3 protein. Of around 370,000 distinct CDR3 sequences listed, around 9.7% are singletons. Germline V gene data show CDR1 as SGHRS and CDR2 as YFSETQ. Deletions cut 0 bases from V and 3 bases from J, with 10 bases between. This CDR3 contains 14 residues. A word on this clonotype: The antigen remains undetermined.

The sequence derives from a woman aged 50 to 60 in good health. Source material: naive T cells sorted from blood. The chain uses TRBV5-1 and TRBJ2-7; D is undetermined. CDR3 bases: TGCGCCAGCAGCTTGGACTCGATGTTCTACGAGCAGTACGTC. It specifies CASSLDSMFYEQYV.